This passage covers 18 T cell receptor beta chains from one sample sequenced in a study of T cells in Graves' hyperthyroidism and ophthalmopathy (dated by TCRdb to between 2018 and 2021). The library came from multiplex PCR. The instrument was an Illumina HiSeq 2000. The TCR beta CDR3 regions were amplified from the RNA transcripts. For the first round of RT-PCR on the TCR CDR3, the HTBI primer set was used together with the Qiagen OneStep RT-PCR kit. TCRdb reran the public reads through fastp at Q25 and MiXCR, keeping productive beta chains. CDR3 protein sequences are deduplicated, and each keeps its most common genes and DNA. The sample table contains hundreds of thousands of distinct CDR3 sequences; only one count was recorded for about a sixth of them. 3.5% to 4% of the sample is taken by the ten largest. The source material was blood. The receptors originated from a woman aged 30 to 39 with Graves' hyperthyroidism.

This clonotype has ten or more counts. This chain links TRBV5-1 with TRBJ1-1; D is uncertain. Germline CDR1 is SGHRS and CDR2 is YFSETQ. Trimming cost V 0 bases and J 5 bases, with 8 bases left between them. This CDR3 spans 13 amino acids. CDR3 residues: CASSLDVGTEAFF. CDR3 DNA sequence: TGCGCCAGCAGCTTGGATGTGGGAACTGAAGCTTTCTTT.

This rearrangement joins TRBV5-1 to TRBJ1-6, with D perhaps matching TRBD1 (6 bases). This CDR3 is built from 15 residues. V was trimmed by 3 bases and J by 7 bases, leaving 14 bases between them. Germline lookup yields CDR1 SGHRS and CDR2 YFSETQ. CDR3 sequence reads: CASSYLTGENSPLHF. In DNA form, the CDR3 reads TGCGCCAGCAGCTACTTGACAGGAGAAAATTCACCCCTCCACTTT.

This clonotype was detected many times. The J gene is TRBJ2-1, the V gene TRBV28; TRBD1 matches at 9 bases. V dropped 4 bases and J dropped 6; count of bases not matched to a gene: 1. The CDR3 is 13 amino acids. Germline CDR1 reads MDHEN; CDR2 reads SYDVKM. Here the CDR3 DNA reads TGTGCCAGCAGTTACAGGGGGCCCAATGAGCAGTTCTTC. Protein: CASSYRGPNEQFF.

J is TRBJ1-1 and V is TRBV24-1; D not certain. The CDR3 has 14 amino acids. CDR1 and CDR2 from the germline V gene are KGHDR and SFDVKD. Trimming pared 3 bases from V and 5 bases from J, leaving 12 bases between. CDR3 residues: CATSDPKQSTEAFF. The CDR3 DNA reads as TGTGCCACCAGTGATCCGAAACAGAGTACTGAAGCTTTCTTT.

The chain is built from TRBV5-6 and TRBJ2-1; 9 bases are shared with TRBD2. This CDR3 spans 16 amino acids. CDR1 is SGHDT, CDR2 YYEEEE, per germline. Trimming took 1 base from V and 3 from J; bases not matched to a gene: 5. The CDR3 DNA reads as TGTGCCAGCAGCTTGTGGCTAGCGGGGCTCTACAATGAGCAGTTCTTC. This gives the protein CASSLWLAGLYNEQFF.

This clonotype was picked up many times. The rearrangement uses TRBV3-1 and TRBJ2-1; 10 positions match TRBD2. Trimming removed 4 bases from V and 7 bases from J; junction bases left unmatched: 10. The germline V gene has CDR1 LGHDT and CDR2 YNNKEL (reference sequence). The CDR3 has 16 amino acids. The CDR3 reads CASSRLGTSELNEQFF. Here the CDR3 DNA reads TGTGCCAGCAGCCGCCTCGGGACTAGCGAATTAAATGAGCAGTTCTTC.

The CDR3 bases are TGTGCCAGCAGCCAAGGGCGGGGTAACACCGGGGAGCTGTTTTTT. Protein product: CASSQGRGNTGELFF. The rearrangement uses TRBV3-1 and TRBJ2-2; a possible D gene is TRBD2 (6 bases). Trimming took 1 base from V and 2 from J, leaving 8 bases between them. CDR1 is LGHDT and CDR2 is YNNKEL in the germline V gene (reference sequence). The CDR3 has 15 residues.

This chain connects TRBV5-1 to TRBJ2-1; 11 bases fit TRBD2. CDR1 is SGHRS, CDR2 YFSETQ, per germline. The ends lost 4 bases at V and 10 bases at J; junction bases unmatched: 4. CDR3 length: 13 amino acids. CDR3 bases: TGCGCCAGCAGCGAATGGACTAGCGGGGAGCAGTTCTTC. Encoded protein: CASSEWTSGEQFF.

The sample holds many counts of this clonotype. V and J are TRBV15 and TRBJ1-5; 9 bases are a match to TRBD1. Looked up from germline, CDR1 is LNHNV and CDR2 is YYDKDF (reference sequence). The CDR3 length is 14 residues. J was trimmed by 6 bases and V by 3 bases; bases with no gene match: 3. This CDR3 is CATSRRTGVQPQHF. As DNA, the CDR3 is TGTGCCACCAGCAGGAGGACAGGGGTTCAGCCCCAGCATTTT.

The chain combines TRBV29-1 with TRBJ1-1; no clear D. Germline CDR1 SQVTM, CDR2 ANQGSEA. The length of the CDR3 is 11 residues. V shed 5 bases and J shed 11 bases, with 15 bases lying between them. The CDR3 DNA sequence: TGCAGCGTTTATCCTAGGGAGTGGGCTTTCTTT. Translated: CSVYPREWAFF.

This clonotype showed up many times. The chain joins TRBV19 to TRBJ2-2; 9 nucleotides align to TRBD1. Germline CDR1 LNHDA, CDR2 SQIVND (reference sequence). This CDR3 is built from 16 residues. The V gene end was trimmed by 4 bases and the J gene end by 3 bases; junction bases not matched to a gene: 6. CDR3 coding DNA: TGTGCCAGTAGTAGGGGGCGACAGGGGGACACCGGGGAGCTGTTTTTT. It translates to CASSRGRQGDTGELFF. Full variable domain (outside the CDR3, taken from reference TRBV19 and TRBJ2-2): DGGITQSPKYLFRKEGQNVTLSCEQNLNHDAMYWYRQDPGQGLRLIYYSQIVNDFQKGDIAEGYSVSREKKESFPLTVTSAQKNPTAFYLCASSRGRQGDTGELFFGEGSRLTVL.

This rearrangement joins TRBV29-1 to TRBJ2-7; a weak D match, TRBD1 (5 bases). Trimming pared 4 bases from V and 2 bases from J, leaving 12 bases between. This CDR3 is built from 13 residues. The V gene's germline CDR1 is SQVTM and CDR2 ANQGSEA. CDR3 sequence reads: CSVGVGHPYEQYF. CDR3 sequence (DNA): TGCAGCGTTGGGGTGGGGCATCCCTACGAGCAGTACTTC.

This clonotype was seen more than once but under ten times. This chain joins TRBV19 and TRBJ2-3; tentatively, D is TRBD2 (5 bases). V lost 11 bases and J 6 bases, leaving 12 bases between the germline ends. The CDR3 spans 11 residues. CDR1 and CDR2 from the germline V gene are LNHDA and SQIVND (reference sequence). Here the CDR3 reads CAAGVRDTQYF. In DNA form, the CDR3 reads TGTGCCGCCGGGGTCAGGGATACGCAGTATTTT.

This clonotype was recorded many times. V and J are TRBV6-1 and TRBJ2-1; 11 positions agree with TRBD2. J was trimmed by 8 bases and V by 6 bases; bases with no gene match: 9. The CDR3 runs to 15 residues. Per germline, CDR1 MNHNS and CDR2 SASEGT. CDR3 amino acids: CASRPLAGARDEQFF. In DNA, the CDR3 is TGTGCCAGCAGGCCACTAGCGGGAGCGAGGGATGAGCAGTTCTTC.

In its sample, this clonotype was seen many times. The chain recombines TRBV7-2 with TRBJ2-7, with D possibly TRBD1 on 5 matching bases. Germline CDR1 SGHTA, CDR2 FQGNSA. The CDR3 covers 15 residues. The V and J ends lost 0 bases and 2 bases respectively, with 11 bases between them. The chain's CDR3 is CASSLAPRVPYEQYF. The DNA of the CDR3 is TGTGCCAGCAGCTTAGCCCCCAGGGTCCCCTACGAGCAGTACTTC.

A few counts support this clonotype. This sequence joins TRBV5-5 and TRBJ1-2; D is uncertain. Deletions cut 1 base from V and 0 bases from J, with 13 bases between. There are 16 residues in the CDR3. CDR1 and CDR2 from the germline V gene are SGHKS and YYEKEE (reference sequence). CDR3 nucleotide sequence: TGTGCCAGCAGCTTGTGGGCAGCAGAAGCTAACTATGGCTACACCTTC. This translates into CASSLWAAEANYGYTF. The full variable domain, completed using reference TRBV5-5 and TRBJ1-2, is DAGVTQSPTHLIKTRGQQVTLRCSPISGHKSVSWYQQVLGQGPQFIFQYYEKEERGRGNFPDRFSARQFPNYSSELNVNALLLGDSALYLCASSLWAAEANYGYTFGSGTRLTVV.

This clonotype was detected ten times or more. This sequence joins TRBV28 and TRBJ2-5, with 8 positions matching TRBD2. Germline V gene sequence: CDR1 MDHEN, CDR2 SYDVKM. J lost 5 bases, V lost 5 bases, and 7 bases had no gene match. This CDR3 has 14 amino acids. The CDR3 loop is CASSRGGPVETQYF. DNA of the CDR3: TGTGCCAGCAGTCGGGGGGGGCCTGTGGAGACCCAGTACTTC.

This clonotype was counted at least ten times. The chain uses TRBV20-1 and TRBJ2-7; 9 bases line up with TRBD2. Germline assignment: CDR1 DFQATT and CDR2 SNEGSKA (reference sequence). There are 15 residues in the CDR3. The V gene end was trimmed by 5 bases and the J gene end by 4 bases; junction bases not matched to a gene: 12. In nucleotides, the CDR3 is TGCAGTGCTGGACTAGCGCAAAGCATAGGATACGAGCAGTACTTC. This translates into CSAGLAQSIGYEQYF.